The 23 T cell receptor beta chains below all came from one sample that was sequenced in a study of shared clonotypes between healthy human individuals. Clones were read by immunoSEQ multiplex PCR, and TCRdb kept only the in-frame ones, dropping some. Here the sample spans some 980,000 clones, less than 85% being singletons. Material for sequencing was memory CD4+ T cells sorted from blood. The sample's subset: CD45RA-negative fraction. All receptors come from a man aged 18 to 35 in good health.

This clone has only a few counts. This sequence joins TRBV5-1 and TRBJ2-7; D might be TRBD2 (5 bases). Germline CDR1 SGHRS, CDR2 YFSETQ. There are 15 residues in the CDR3. The V and J ends lost 4 bases and 3 bases respectively, with 17 bases between them. The CDR3 DNA reads TGCGCCAGCAGCGTGGACTCAGCGAAATACTACGAGCAGTACTTC. It encodes CASSVDSAKYYEQYF.

As regards this clone: A junction end diverges from the germline sequence, so it may reflect a read error. This sequence joins TRBV9 and TRBJ1-5; D not certain. This CDR3 comprises 10 residues. CDR1 and CDR2 (germline): SGDLS, YYNGEE. The CDR3 spells CASSPRTMDF. Written as DNA, the CDR3 is TGTGCCAGCAGCCCGAGGACCATGGATTTT.

This clone was recorded once. This sequence joins TRBV7-2 and TRBJ1-2; D gene ambiguous. With 2 bases removed from V and 4 bases from J, the gap between germline ends came to 17 bases. The CDR3 runs 16 residues. Germline V CDR1 and CDR2: SGHTA, FQGNSA. CDR3 sequence reads: CASSLNSQRVFYGYTF. The CDR3 DNA reads as TGTGCCAGCAGCTTAAATTCCCAGCGGGTTTTCTATGGCTACACCTTC.

This clone was detected only once. This sample also contains other DNA sequences that code for the same CDR3. CDR3 coding DNA: TGTGCCAGCAGTGAGGGTGGGACTAATGAAAAACTGTTTTTT. Its translation is CASSEGGTNEKLFF. The chain joins TRBV6-1 to TRBJ1-4; D is undetermined. This CDR3 has 14 residues. CDR1 MNHNS and CDR2 SASEGT come from the germline V gene. V was pared by 3 bases and J by 2 bases, with 7 bases between.

This chain uses TRBV9 with TRBJ2-2; D tentatively fits TRBD1 or TRBD2 (6 bases each). V dropped 4 bases and J dropped 6 bases, with 16 bases sitting between them. Germline V gene sequence: CDR1 SGDLS, CDR2 YYNGEE. The CDR3 totals 15 residues. CDR3 DNA sequence: TGTGCCAGCAGCCCCTTAGGGGGGACCGCCGGGGAGCTGTTTTTT. Amino acids: CASSPLGGTAGELFF.

This clone was recorded once. One base away lies a much larger clone, so this may be a sequencing read error. The rearrangement joins TRBV7-6 to TRBJ1-5, with D hard to call. Germline V gives CDR1 SGHVS, CDR2 FNYEAQ. The CDR3 has 14 amino acids. With 1 base removed from V and 4 bases from J, the gap between germline ends came to 8 bases. In DNA, the CDR3 is TGTGCCAGCAGCTTAGGGGCAGTAAATCAGCCCCAGCATTTT. This gives the protein CASSLGAVNQPQHF.

The chain combines TRBV7-5 with TRBJ2-7; the D segment call TRBD1 is taken from the table without a DNA check. TRBV7-5 counts as a pseudogene. The CDR3 totals 16 residues. Written as DNA, the CDR3 is TGTGCCAGAAGCTTAGGTGACGGAGACAGGTCCTACGAGCAGTACTTC. Encoded protein: CARSLGDGDRSYEQYF.

This chain links TRBV27 with TRBJ1-5; 10 bases are shared with TRBD1. The germline gives CDR1 MNHEY, CDR2 SMNVEV (reference sequence). The CDR3 sequence is 14 residues long. Losses at the gene ends were 5 bases for V and 7 bases for J; bases not matched to a gene: 5. The CDR3: CASSPTGGRQPQHF. The CDR3 DNA is TGTGCCAGCAGTCCGACAGGGGGCCGACAGCCCCAGCATTTT.

The V call is TRBV5-1, the J call TRBJ2-5, with TRBD2 identical over 9 bases. The ends lost 4 bases at V and 0 bases at J; junction bases unmatched: 10. CDR1 is SGHRS and CDR2 is YFSETQ in the germline V gene. The CDR3 sequence is 17 residues long. The CDR3 spells CASSPGLAGSYQETQYF. Here the CDR3 DNA reads TGCGCCAGCAGCCCGGGGCTAGCGGGGTCGTACCAAGAGACCCAGTACTTC.

The chain recombines TRBV18 with TRBJ2-1; tentatively, D is TRBD2 (7 bases). Per germline, CDR1 KGHSH and CDR2 LQKENI. Between the trimmed V and J ends, which lost 2 bases and 12 bases, there was a span of 14 bases. The CDR3 is 13 amino acids. DNA for the CDR3: TGTGCCAGCTCACCAACGGGGGGCGAAGGGCAGTTCTTC. Protein sequence: CASSPTGGEGQFF.

The rearrangement links TRBV15 to TRBJ1-1; D not certain. The CDR3 has 13 amino acids. The V gene's germline CDR1 is LNHNV and CDR2 YYDKDF (reference sequence). Trimming cost V 1 base and J 2 bases, with 5 bases left between them. The CDR3 sequence: CATSRVSNTEAFF. The CDR3, as DNA: TGTGCCACCAGCAGAGTATCCAACACTGAAGCTTTCTTT.

The V call is TRBV5-1, the J call TRBJ2-7, with 7 bases fitting TRBD2. The germline gives CDR1 SGHRS, CDR2 YFSETQ. This CDR3 comprises 15 residues. Trimming cost V 0 bases and J 3 bases; bases outside gene matches: 6. CDR3 loop: CASSLVFAGDYEQYF. CDR3 DNA: TGCGCCAGCAGCTTGGTTTTTGCGGGAGACTACGAGCAGTACTTC.

The chain couples TRBV7-2 to TRBJ2-1, with 9 nucleotides matching TRBD2. The length of the CDR3 is 16 residues. Trimming removed 5 bases from V and 2 bases from J; junction bases left unmatched: 7. Per the germline V gene, CDR1 is SGHTA and CDR2 is FQGNSA. This chain's CDR3 is CASSRSAGGPYNEQFF. Written as DNA, the CDR3 is TGTGCCAGCAGCCGTAGCGCGGGAGGGCCCTACAATGAGCAGTTCTTC.

This sequence joins TRBV28 and TRBJ2-3, with D possibly matching TRBD2 (5 bases). Germline CDR1 reads MDHEN; CDR2 reads SYDVKM. The V end lost 1 base, the J end lost 2 bases, and 16 bases lay between the germline ends. The CDR3 is 17 amino acids. The CDR3 DNA is TGTGCCAGCAGTTTATTACCGGGATTAATTCCCACAGATACGCAGTATTTT. This gives the protein CASSLLPGLIPTDTQYF.

This chain uses TRBV11-3 with TRBJ2-7, with 8 bases fitting TRBD2. Trimming removed 0 bases from V and 7 bases from J; junction bases left unmatched: 8. Germline V CDR1 and CDR2: SGHNT, YENEEA. The CDR3 spans 15 residues. As DNA, the CDR3 is TGTGCCAGCAGCTTAGAAGCGGGAGTGGTGGTTGAGCAGTACTTC. Protein product: CASSLEAGVVVEQYF.

In DNA form, the CDR3 reads TGTGCCAGCAGCTTAAGGATTTGGGGGGGCGCTTTGAACACTGAAGCTTTCTTT. It specifies CASSLRIWGGALNTEAFF. The chain has TRBV11-2 and TRBJ1-1, with D possibly TRBD1 on 6 matching bases. V lost 2 bases and J 0 bases, leaving 19 bases between the germline ends. The length of the CDR3 is 18 residues. CDR1 and CDR2 (germline): SGHAT, FQNNGV.

The chain uses TRBV6-5 and TRBJ2-2; D may be TRBD2 (6 bases). The CDR3 loop spans 16 amino acids. Germline CDR1 MNHEY, CDR2 SVGAGI. Trimming removed 0 bases from V and 1 base from J, with 9 bases in between. CDR3 nucleotides: TGTGCCAGCAGTTACTCGTTCGGGGGGAACACCGGGGAGCTGTTTTTT. Residues: CASSYSFGGNTGELFF.

This clone was observed a few times. The chain has TRBV7-9 and TRBJ1-6, with D tentatively TRBD1 (6 bases). The length of the CDR3 is 14 residues. V was trimmed by 5 bases and J by 1 base, leaving 6 bases between them. Per germline, CDR1 SEHNR and CDR2 FQNEAQ (reference sequence). CDR3 protein: CASSGQSYNSPLHF. CDR3 coding DNA: TGTGCCAGCAGCGGACAGTCCTATAATTCACCCCTCCACTTT.

As for this clone: The same CDR3 also results from other DNA sequences found in this sample. The chain is built from TRBV30 and TRBJ2-2; TRBD1 matches at 11 bases. The germline CDR1 and CDR2 sequences are GTSNPN and SVGIG (reference sequence). CDR3 length: 14 residues. Unmatched junction bases numbered 2, after V lost 2 bases and J lost 6 bases. CDR3 in amino acids: CAWSRGQGAGELFF. The CDR3 coding sequence is TGTGCCTGGAGTAGGGGACAGGGGGCCGGGGAGCTGTTTTTT.

The rearrangement uses TRBV5-4 and TRBJ2-5; unclear D gene. Between the trimmed V and J ends, which lost 1 base and 4 bases, there was a span of 8 bases. The CDR3 consists of 13 residues. Germline V gives CDR1 SGHNT, CDR2 YYREEE (reference sequence). The CDR3 sequence is CASSLQLGETQYF. The CDR3 nucleotides are TGTGCCAGCAGCTTGCAGTTAGGAGAGACCCAGTACTTC.

As DNA, the CDR3 is TGCGCCAGCAGTGCCGGGCCCAGCTACGAGCAGTACTTC. Its protein is CASSAGPSYEQYF. V usage is TRBV10-1 and J usage is TRBJ2-7; D gene ambiguous. This CDR3 spans 13 amino acids. The V gene's germline CDR1 is WNHNN and CDR2 SYGVQD (reference sequence). V lost 4 bases and J lost 3, with 10 bases in between.

This clone was observed a few times. The chain employs TRBV7-9 and TRBJ2-3; maybe TRBD2 (6 bases). Per germline, CDR1 SEHNR and CDR2 FQNEAQ (reference sequence). V was cut by 4 bases and J by 6 bases, with 20 bases left in between. This CDR3 has 16 residues. Here the CDR3 reads CASSSHIGTLPDTQYF. DNA of the CDR3: TGTGCCAGCAGCTCCCACATCGGGACTCTCCCCGATACGCAGTATTTT. Drawing the rest from reference TRBV7-9 and TRBJ2-3, the complete variable domain is DTGVSQNPRHKITKRGQNVTFRCDPISEHNRLYWYRQTLGQGPEFLTYFQNEAQLEKSRLLSDRFSAERPKGSFSTLEIQRTEQGDSAMYLCASSSHIGTLPDTQYFGPGTRLTVL.

A word on this clone: The junction departs from the called germline gene at one end, perhaps through a read error. This chain links TRBV30 with TRBJ1-1, with D tentatively TRBD1 (5 bases). This CDR3 is 11 amino acids long. CDR1 and CDR2 from the germline V gene are GTSNPN and SVGIG (reference sequence). The CDR3 coding sequence is TGTGCCTGGAGTGAAGTCAACAGGCGAATCTTT. This sequence encodes CAWSEVNRRIF.